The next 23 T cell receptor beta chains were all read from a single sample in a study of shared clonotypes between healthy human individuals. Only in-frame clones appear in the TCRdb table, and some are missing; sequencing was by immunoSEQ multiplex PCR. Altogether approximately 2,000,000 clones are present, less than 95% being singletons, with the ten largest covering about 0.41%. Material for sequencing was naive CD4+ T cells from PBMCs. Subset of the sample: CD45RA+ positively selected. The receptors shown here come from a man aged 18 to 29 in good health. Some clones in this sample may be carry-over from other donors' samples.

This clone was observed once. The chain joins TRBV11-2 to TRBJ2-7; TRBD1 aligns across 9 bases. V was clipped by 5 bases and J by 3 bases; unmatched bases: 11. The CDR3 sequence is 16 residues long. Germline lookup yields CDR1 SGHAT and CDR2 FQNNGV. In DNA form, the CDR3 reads TGTGCCAGCAGCCTACCCCCCGGGACAGGGATCTACGAGCAGTACTTC. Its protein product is CASSLPPGTGIYEQYF.

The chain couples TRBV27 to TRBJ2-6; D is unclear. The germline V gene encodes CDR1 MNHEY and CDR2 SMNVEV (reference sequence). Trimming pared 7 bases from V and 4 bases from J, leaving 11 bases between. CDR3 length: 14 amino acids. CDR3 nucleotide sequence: TGTGCCAGCACCCGGAGTTCAGGGGCCAACGTCCTGACTTTC. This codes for CASTRSSGANVLTF.

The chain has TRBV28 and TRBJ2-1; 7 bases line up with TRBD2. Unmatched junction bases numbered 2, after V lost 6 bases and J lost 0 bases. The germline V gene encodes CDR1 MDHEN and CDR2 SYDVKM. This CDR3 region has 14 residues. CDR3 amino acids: CASRRTSSYNEQFF. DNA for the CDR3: TGTGCCAGCAGACGGACTAGCTCCTACAATGAGCAGTTCTTC.

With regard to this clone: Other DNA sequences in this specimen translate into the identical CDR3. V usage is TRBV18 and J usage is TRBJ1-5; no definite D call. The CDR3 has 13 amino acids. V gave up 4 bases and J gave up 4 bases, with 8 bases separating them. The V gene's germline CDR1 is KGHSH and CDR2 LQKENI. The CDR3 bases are TGTGCCAGCTCACGGAGTGAAAATCAGCCCCAGCATTTT. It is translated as CASSRSENQPQHF.

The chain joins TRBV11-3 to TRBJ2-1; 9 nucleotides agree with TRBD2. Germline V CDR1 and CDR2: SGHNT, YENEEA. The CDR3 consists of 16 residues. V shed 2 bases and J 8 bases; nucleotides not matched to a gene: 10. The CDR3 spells CASSLIGGRAGDEQFF. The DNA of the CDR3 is TGTGCCAGCAGCTTAATCGGCGGGAGGGCCGGGGATGAGCAGTTCTTC.

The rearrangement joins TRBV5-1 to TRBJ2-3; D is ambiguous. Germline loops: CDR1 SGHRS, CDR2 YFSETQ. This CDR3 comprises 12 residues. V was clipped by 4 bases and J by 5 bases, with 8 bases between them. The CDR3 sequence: CASSGNGDTQYF. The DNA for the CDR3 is TGCGCCAGCAGCGGGAACGGAGATACGCAGTATTTT. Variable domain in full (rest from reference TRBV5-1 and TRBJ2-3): KAGVTQTPRYLIKTRGQQVTLSCSPISGHRSVSWYQQTPGQGLQFLFEYFSETQRNKGNFPGRFSGRQFSNSRSEMNVSTLELGDSALYLCASSGNGDTQYFGPGTRLTVL.

CDR3 sequence reads: CASSAQGPGELFF. The CDR3 nucleotides read TGTGCCAGCAGTGCCCAGGGACCCGGGGAGCTGTTTTTT. The V gene is TRBV2, the J gene TRBJ2-2; D assignment may be TRBD1 or TRBD2 (5 bases each). Trimming took off 4 bases at V and 6 bases at J, with 9 bases between the two ends. The CDR3 runs 13 residues. Germline values: CDR1 SNHLY, CDR2 FYNNEI.

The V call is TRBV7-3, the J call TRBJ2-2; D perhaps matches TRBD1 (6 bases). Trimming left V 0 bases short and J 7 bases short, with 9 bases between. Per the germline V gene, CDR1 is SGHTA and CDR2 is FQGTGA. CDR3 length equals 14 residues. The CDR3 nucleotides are TGTGCCAGCAGCTTAACGGGGGCGGTCGGGGAGCTGTTTTTT. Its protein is CASSLTGAVGELFF.

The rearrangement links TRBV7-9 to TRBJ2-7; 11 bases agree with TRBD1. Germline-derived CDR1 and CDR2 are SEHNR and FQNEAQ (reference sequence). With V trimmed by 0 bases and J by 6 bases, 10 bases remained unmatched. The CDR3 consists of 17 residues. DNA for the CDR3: TGTGCCAGCAGCTTAGCAAGAACCGGGACAGGGGGTTCCGAGCAGTACTTC. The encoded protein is CASSLARTGTGGSEQYF.

CDR3 DNA sequence: TGTGCCAGCAGCTCATTTGGGACTAGCGGGAGTTATGGCTACAATGAGCAGTTCTTC. It specifies CASSSFGTSGSYGYNEQFF. This chain joins TRBV7-9 and TRBJ2-1; TRBD2 aligns across 14 bases. Germline V gene data show CDR1 as SEHNR and CDR2 as FQNEAQ (reference sequence). With 4 bases clipped from V and 3 bases from J, the junction kept 11 bases outside the gene matches. CDR3 length: 19 residues. The full variable domain, rest sourced from reference TRBV7-9 and TRBJ2-1, is DTGVSQNPRHKITKRGQNVTFRCDPISEHNRLYWYRQTLGQGPEFLTYFQNEAQLEKSRLLSDRFSAERPKGSFSTLEIQRTEQGDSAMYLCASSSFGTSGSYGYNEQFFGPGTRLTVL.

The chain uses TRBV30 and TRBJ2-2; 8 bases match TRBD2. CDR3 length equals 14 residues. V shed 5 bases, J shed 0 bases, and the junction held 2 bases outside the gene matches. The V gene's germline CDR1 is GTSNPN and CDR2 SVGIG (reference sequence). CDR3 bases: TGTGCCTGGCGCGGGAGGCCGAACACCGGGGAGCTGTTTTTT. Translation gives CAWRGRPNTGELFF.

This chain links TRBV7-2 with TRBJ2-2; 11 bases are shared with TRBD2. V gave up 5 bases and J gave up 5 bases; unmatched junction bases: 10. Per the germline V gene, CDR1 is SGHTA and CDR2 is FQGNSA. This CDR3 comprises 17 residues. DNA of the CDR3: TGTGCCAGCAGCCCCGCACTAGCGGGAGTCTGGACCGGGGAGCTGTTTTTT. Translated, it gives CASSPALAGVWTGELFF.

The CDR3 loop reads CASSLVGSGRTSRTGELFF. The CDR3 coding sequence is TGCGCCAGCAGCTTGGTAGGTAGCGGGAGAACGTCGCGCACCGGGGAGCTGTTTTTT. The rearrangement links TRBV5-1 to TRBJ2-2, with 9 bases lining up with TRBD2. The germline V gene encodes CDR1 SGHRS and CDR2 YFSETQ. J lost 4 bases, V lost 0 bases, and 13 bases had no gene match. The CDR3 has 19 residues.

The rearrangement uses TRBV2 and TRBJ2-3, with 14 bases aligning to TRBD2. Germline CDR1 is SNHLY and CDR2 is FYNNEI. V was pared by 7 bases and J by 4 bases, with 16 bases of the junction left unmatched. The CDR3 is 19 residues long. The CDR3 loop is CASTETVGTSGSRADTQYF. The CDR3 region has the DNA TGTGCCAGCACGGAAACAGTAGGGACTAGCGGGAGTAGGGCAGATACGCAGTATTTT.

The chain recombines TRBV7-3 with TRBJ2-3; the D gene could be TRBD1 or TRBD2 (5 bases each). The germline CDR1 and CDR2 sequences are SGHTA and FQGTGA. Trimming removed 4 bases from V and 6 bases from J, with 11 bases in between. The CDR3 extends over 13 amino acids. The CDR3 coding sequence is TGTGCCAGCAGCTCCCTCTGGGGGGATACGCAGTATTTT. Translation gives CASSSLWGDTQYF.

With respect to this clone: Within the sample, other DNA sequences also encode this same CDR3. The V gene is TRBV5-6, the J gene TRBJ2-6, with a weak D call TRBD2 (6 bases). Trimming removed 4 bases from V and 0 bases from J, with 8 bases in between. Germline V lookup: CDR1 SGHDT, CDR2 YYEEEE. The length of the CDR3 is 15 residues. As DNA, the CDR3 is TGTGCCAGCAGCCTCGGGGGCTCTGGGGCCAACGTCCTGACTTTC. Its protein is CASSLGGSGANVLTF.

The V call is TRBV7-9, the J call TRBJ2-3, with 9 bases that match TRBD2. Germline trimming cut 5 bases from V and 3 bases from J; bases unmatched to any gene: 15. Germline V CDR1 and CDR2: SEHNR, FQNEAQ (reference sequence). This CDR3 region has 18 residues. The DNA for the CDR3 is TGTGCCAGCAGCCGAGTACTAGCGGGCCCCCTGGGAACAGATACGCAGTATTTT. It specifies CASSRVLAGPLGTDTQYF.

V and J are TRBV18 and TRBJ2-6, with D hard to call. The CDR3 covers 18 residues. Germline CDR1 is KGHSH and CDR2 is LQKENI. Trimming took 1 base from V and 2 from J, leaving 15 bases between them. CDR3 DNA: TGTGCCAGCTCACCACTGACGTCCTTGGTGCCTGGGGCCAACGTCCTGACTTTC. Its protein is CASSPLTSLVPGANVLTF. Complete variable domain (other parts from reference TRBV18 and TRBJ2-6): NAGVMQNPRHLVRRRGQEARLRCSPMKGHSHVYWYRQLPEEGLKFMVYLQKENIIDESGMPKERFSAEFPKEGPSILRIQQVVRGDSAAYFCASSPLTSLVPGANVLTFGAGSRLTVL.

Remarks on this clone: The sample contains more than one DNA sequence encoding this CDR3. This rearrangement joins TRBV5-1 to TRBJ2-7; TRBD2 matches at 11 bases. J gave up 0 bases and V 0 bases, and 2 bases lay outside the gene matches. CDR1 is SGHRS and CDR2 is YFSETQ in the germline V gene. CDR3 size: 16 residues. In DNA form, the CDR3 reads TGCGCCAGCAGCTTGGGCGGGACTAGCGGCTCCTACGAGCAGTACTTC. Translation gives CASSLGGTSGSYEQYF.

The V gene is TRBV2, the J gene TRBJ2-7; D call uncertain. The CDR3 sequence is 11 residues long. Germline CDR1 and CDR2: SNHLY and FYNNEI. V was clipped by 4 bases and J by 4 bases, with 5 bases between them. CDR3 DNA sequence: TGTGCCAGCAGTGGCCAGTACGAGCAGTACTTC. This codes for CASSGQYEQYF. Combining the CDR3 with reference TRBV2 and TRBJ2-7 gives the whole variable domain EPEVTQTPSHQVTQMGQEVILRCVPISNHLYFYWYRQILGQKVEFLVSFYNNEISEKSEIFDDQFSVERPDGSNFTLKIRSTKLEDSAMYFCASSGQYEQYFGPGTRLTVT.

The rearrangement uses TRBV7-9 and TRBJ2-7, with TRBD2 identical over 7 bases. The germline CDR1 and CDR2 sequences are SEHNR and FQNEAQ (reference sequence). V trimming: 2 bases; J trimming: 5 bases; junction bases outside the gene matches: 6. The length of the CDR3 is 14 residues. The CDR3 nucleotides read TGTGCCAGCAGCTTACTAGCGGAGGACCACGAGCAGTACTTC. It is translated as CASSLLAEDHEQYF.

As DNA, the CDR3 is TGTGCCAGCAGCTCAAAGGGTAGGGGGCCTGACGAGCAGTACTTC. It is translated as CASSSKGRGPDEQYF. The chain is built from TRBV5-6 and TRBJ2-7, with 7 bases matching TRBD1. Germline CDR1 is SGHDT and CDR2 is YYEEEE. V lost 3 bases and J lost 5; bases outside the gene matches: 11. The CDR3 is 15 amino acids.

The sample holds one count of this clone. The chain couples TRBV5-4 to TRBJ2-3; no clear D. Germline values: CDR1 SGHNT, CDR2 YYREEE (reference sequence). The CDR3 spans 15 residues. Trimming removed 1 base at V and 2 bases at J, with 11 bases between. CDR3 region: CASSLSALPTDTQYF. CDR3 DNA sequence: TGTGCCAGCAGCTTGTCTGCGCTTCCCACAGATACGCAGTATTTT. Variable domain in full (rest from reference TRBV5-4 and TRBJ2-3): ETGVTQSPTHLIKTRGQQVTLRCSSQSGHNTVSWYQQALGQGPQFIFQYYREEENGRGNFPPRFSGLQFPNYSSELNVNALELDDSALYLCASSLSALPTDTQYFGPGTRLTVL.